This is a list of T cell receptor beta chains from one sample in a study of long-term antiretroviral therapy in people with HIV. Only in-frame clones appear in the TCRdb table, and some are missing; sequencing was by immunoSEQ multiplex PCR. In the table there are tens of thousands of clones, around nine tenths of which are singletons. The material sequenced was unsorted PBMCs, taken 0.6 years after starting antiretroviral therapy. All receptors come from a man aged 60 to 69 with HIV. CDR3s include the opening cysteine and the closing phenylalanine or tryptophan.

CDR3aa: CASSFSGTQNTGELFF
v_gene: TRBV6-6
j_gene: TRBJ2-2

CDR3aa: CAWSTVRKDTQYF
v_gene: TRBV30
j_gene: TRBJ2-3

CDR3aa: CASARPGVYYEQYF
v_gene: TRBV28
j_gene: TRBJ2-7

CDR3aa: CASSLGGTTGAANQPQHF
v_gene: TRBV7-9
j_gene: TRBJ1-5

CDR3aa: CASSLRQGAYEQYF
v_gene: TRBV13
j_gene: TRBJ2-7

CDR3aa: CATSRTGNSGNTIYF
v_gene: TRBV15
j_gene: TRBJ1-3

CDR3aa: CASSLGKRTEAFF
v_gene: TRBV11-2
j_gene: TRBJ1-1

CDR3aa: CASSSTSGSTTGELFF
v_gene: TRBV7-3
j_gene: TRBJ2-2

CDR3aa: CAWSVGSVRTDTQYF
v_gene: TRBV30
j_gene: TRBJ2-3

CDR3aa: CASSLDPGNYEQYF
v_gene: TRBV5-6
j_gene: TRBJ2-7

CDR3aa: CASSRQAGRRGGLLTDTQYF
v_gene: TRBV4-1
j_gene: TRBJ2-3

CDR3aa: CASSLAGDTEAFF
v_gene: TRBV5-5
j_gene: TRBJ1-1

CDR3aa: CASSPRLVGNTEAFF
v_gene: TRBV6-5
j_gene: TRBJ1-1

CDR3aa: CSVGGAPTDTQYF
v_gene: TRBV29-1
j_gene: TRBJ2-3

CDR3aa: CASSLGLAGSDTQYF
v_gene: TRBV7-6
j_gene: TRBJ2-3

CDR3aa: CASPRSIYQPQHF
v_gene: TRBV7-6
j_gene: TRBJ1-5

CDR3aa: CASSPPGGDTQYF
v_gene: TRBV6-6
j_gene: TRBJ2-3

CDR3aa: CASSGAGQYQPQHF
v_gene: TRBV19
j_gene: TRBJ1-5

CDR3aa: CASKLRDRGSPSYGYTF
v_gene: TRBV7-2
j_gene: TRBJ1-2

CDR3aa: CASSWSSGANVLTF
v_gene: TRBV5-5
j_gene: TRBJ2-6

CDR3aa: CASSLEGDYGYTF
v_gene: TRBV5-1
j_gene: TRBJ1-2

CDR3aa: CASSLEVTTEAFF
v_gene: TRBV5-1
j_gene: TRBJ1-1

CDR3aa: CASSLQGKLGEQYF
v_gene: TRBV19
j_gene: TRBJ2-7

CDR3aa: CASSLGGNPEAFF
v_gene: TRBV5-1
j_gene: TRBJ1-1

CDR3aa: CASSSRGQPFREQFF
v_gene: TRBV7-2
j_gene: TRBJ2-1

CDR3aa: CASSVQGASGNTIYF
v_gene: TRBV9
j_gene: TRBJ1-3

CDR3aa: CASSRTGGLGDTEAFF
v_gene: TRBV11-2
j_gene: TRBJ1-1

CDR3aa: CSVEGLAKKGGTDTQYF
v_gene: TRBV29-1
j_gene: TRBJ2-3

CDR3aa: CASSLGAAGSYGYTF
v_gene: TRBV7-9
j_gene: TRBJ1-2

CDR3aa: CASLVEEGQGAEQYF
v_gene: TRBV19
j_gene: TRBJ2-7

CDR3aa: CASSEADPYEQYF
v_gene: TRBV2
j_gene: TRBJ2-7

CDR3aa: CASSGWSGRYGYTF
v_gene: TRBV7-2
j_gene: TRBJ1-2

CDR3aa: CASSSPRLAGTQYF
v_gene: TRBV11-2
j_gene: TRBJ2-3

CDR3aa: CASSLDYSYEQYF
v_gene: TRBV5-4
j_gene: TRBJ2-7

CDR3aa: CASRGQGNVALHF
v_gene: TRBV2
j_gene: TRBJ1-6

CDR3aa: CASSVVPGGLREQYF
v_gene: TRBV9
j_gene: TRBJ2-7

CDR3aa: CSVGGGRVEAFF
v_gene: TRBV29-1
j_gene: TRBJ1-1

CDR3aa: CASSLPGDSKNIQYF
v_gene: TRBV28
j_gene: TRBJ2-4

CDR3aa: CASTPRGRGSYEQYF
v_gene: TRBV19
j_gene: TRBJ2-7

CDR3aa: CASSFTGGRTEAFF
v_gene: TRBV27
j_gene: TRBJ1-1